The 28 T cell receptor beta chains in this list originate from one sample, sequenced in a study of blood T cell repertoires in COVID-19. Repertoires were generated with immunoSEQ multiplex PCR, while TCRdb's copy carries only in-frame clones and drops some. Of a few hundred thousand clones listed, 85% are singletons. Sequences were obtained from peripheral blood. These receptors were taken from a woman under 30 with acute or convalescent COVID-19.

The chain combines TRBV29-1 with TRBJ2-3; possible D gene TRBD2, 5 bases. The CDR3 totals 15 residues. Trimming shortened V by 6 bases and J by 0 bases, and 16 bases separated the two germline ends. Germline CDR1 SQVTM, CDR2 ANQGSEA. CDR3 coding DNA: TGCAGCGTCGCCTTCGGGGTCATGAGCACAGATACGCAGTATTTT. Translation: CSVAFGVMSTDTQYF.

The chain employs TRBV5-1 and TRBJ2-7; TRBD2 matches at 7 bases. V gave up 2 bases and J gave up 0 bases; unmatched junction bases: 5. The germline gives CDR1 SGHRS, CDR2 YFSETQ. This CDR3 region has 15 residues. The CDR3 nucleotides read TGCGCCAGCAGCTTTGTTGGCGGGAGCTCCTACGAGCAGTACTTC. It yields the protein CASSFVGGSSYEQYF.

This sequence joins TRBV5-1 and TRBJ2-7; TRBD2 matches 11 bases. Germline values: CDR1 SGHRS, CDR2 YFSETQ. The CDR3 runs 15 residues. With V trimmed by 4 bases and J by 3 bases, 6 bases remained unmatched. The CDR3 spells CASSEIAGGIYEQYF. The CDR3 DNA is TGCGCCAGCAGCGAAATAGCGGGGGGGATCTACGAGCAGTACTTC.

The J gene is TRBJ2-7, the V gene TRBV7-9, with D tentatively TRBD2 (5 bases). The CDR3 consists of 13 residues. Trimming took 5 bases from V and 5 from J, leaving 13 bases between them. CDR1 and CDR2 from the germline V gene are SEHNR and FQNEAQ (reference sequence). Written as DNA, the CDR3 is TGTGCCAGCAGCCAACTAGAGACTAACGAGCAGTACTTC. Translation gives CASSQLETNEQYF. The whole variable domain, filled in from reference TRBV7-9 and TRBJ2-7, reads DTGVSQNPRHKITKRGQNVTFRCDPISEHNRLYWYRQTLGQGPEFLTYFQNEAQLEKSRLLSDRFSAERPKGSFSTLEIQRTEQGDSAMYLCASSQLETNEQYFGPGTRLTVT.

The rearrangement links TRBV5-1 to TRBJ1-1, with D maybe TRBD1 (5 bases). Trimming removed 1 base at V and 7 bases at J, with 17 bases between. The CDR3 spans 15 residues. Per germline, CDR1 SGHRS and CDR2 YFSETQ. The CDR3 reads CASSLSWTTENEAFF. CDR3 DNA: TGCGCCAGCAGCTTGTCATGGACAACGGAAAATGAAGCTTTCTTT.

This clone was found a few times. V gene TRBV7-2 combines with J gene TRBJ2-1; 7 positions match TRBD1. V shed 5 bases and J 0 bases; nucleotides not matched to a gene: 7. Per germline, CDR1 SGHTA and CDR2 FQGNSA. The CDR3 covers 16 residues. The CDR3 nucleotides read TGTGCCAGCAGCATAGGGGGCACCGTCTCCTACAATGAGCAGTTCTTC. This translates into CASSIGGTVSYNEQFF. Full variable domain (missing parts from reference TRBV7-2 and TRBJ2-1): GAGVSQSPSNKVTEKGKDVELRCDPISGHTALYWYRQSLGQGLEFLIYFQGNSAPDKSGLPSDRFSAERTGGSVSTLTIQRTQQEDSAVYLCASSIGGTVSYNEQFFGPGTRLTVL.

The chain recombines TRBV3-1 (or the pseudogene TRBV3-2) with TRBJ2-7, with 10 nucleotides matching TRBD1. Germline V gene data show CDR1 as LGHDT and CDR2 as YNNKEL (reference sequence). Trimming took 4 bases from V and 0 from J; bases not matched to a gene: 9. The CDR3 has 17 residues. CDR3 nucleotide sequence: TGTGCCAGCAGCCGAGGGACAGGGGTCCTTTTCTCCTACGAGCAGTACTTC. It is translated as CASSRGTGVLFSYEQYF.

The genes are TRBV19 and TRBJ1-2; 9 bases match TRBD1. Trimming at V came to 3 bases and at J to 5 bases, leaving 7 bases not matched to a gene. CDR3 length equals 15 residues. CDR1 is LNHDA and CDR2 is SQIVND in the germline V gene (reference sequence). The CDR3 spells CASSIGQGNIYGYTF. CDR3 bases: TGTGCCAGTAGTATTGGACAGGGGAATATTTATGGCTACACCTTC.

The rearrangement links TRBV6-6 to TRBJ1-2; no clear D gene. The V end was cut by 0 bases, the J end by 8 bases, with 7 bases between. Germline V gives CDR1 MNHNY, CDR2 SVGAGI (reference sequence). The CDR3 totals 12 residues. The CDR3 loop is CASSYSRSGYTF. CDR3 nucleotide sequence: TGTGCCAGCAGTTACTCGAGGTCCGGCTACACCTTC.

This clone has a single count. The V and J genes are TRBV9 and TRBJ2-5, with 8 bases aligning to TRBD1. V dropped 3 bases and J dropped 6; count of bases not matched to a gene: 7. Per the germline V gene, CDR1 is SGDLS and CDR2 is YYNGEE. The CDR3 contains 14 residues. CDR3 amino acids: CASSGPGGVKTQYF. The CDR3 nucleotides read TGTGCCAGCAGCGGACCAGGGGGCGTGAAGACCCAGTACTTC.

The chain carries TRBV5-1 and TRBJ1-2; 7 positions agree with TRBD1. The germline CDR1 and CDR2 sequences are SGHRS and YFSETQ. With V trimmed by 0 bases and J by 5 bases, 7 bases remained unmatched. This CDR3 comprises 15 residues. CDR3 loop: CASSLVGQERYGYTF. The CDR3 nucleotides are TGCGCCAGCAGCTTGGTAGGACAGGAGAGATATGGCTACACCTTC.

This clone was observed once. The genes are TRBV19 and TRBJ2-1, with TRBD2 matching 8 bases. The CDR3 runs to 15 residues. Germline V lookup: CDR1 LNHDA, CDR2 SQIVND (reference sequence). With 0 bases clipped from V and 7 bases from J, the junction kept 5 bases outside the gene matches. CDR3 in amino acids: CASSIDGRVRNEQFF. Here the CDR3 DNA reads TGTGCCAGTAGTATAGACGGGAGGGTTAGGAATGAGCAGTTCTTC.

The J gene is TRBJ2-1, the V gene TRBV27, with 10 bases matching TRBD1. The CDR3 spans 15 residues. Germline V gene data show CDR1 as MNHEY and CDR2 as SMNVEV (reference sequence). The junction had 9 bases not matched to a gene; V was cut back by 5 bases and J by 8 bases. CDR3 sequence: CASSPRTGGRYEQFF. CDR3 in DNA: TGTGCCAGCAGTCCTCGGACAGGGGGAAGGTATGAGCAGTTCTTC.

The chain couples TRBV5-1 to TRBJ2-2; 8 bases fit TRBD2. J was trimmed by 6 bases and V by 3 bases; bases with no gene match: 7. This CDR3 has 15 amino acids. Per germline, CDR1 SGHRS and CDR2 YFSETQ. The CDR3 nucleotides are TGCGCCAGCAGCTCCGGGAGGGGGGCGTCCGGGGAGCTGTTTTTT. Amino acid sequence: CASSSGRGASGELFF.

This sequence joins TRBV6-5 and TRBJ2-7, with D uncertain. Trimming stripped 0 bases from V and 3 bases from J, with 9 bases between. Germline CDR1 reads MNHEY; CDR2 reads SVGAGI. CDR3 length equals 14 residues. CDR3 loop: CASSYSGSHYEQYF. For the CDR3, the DNA is TGTGCCAGCAGTTACTCGGGTAGCCACTACGAGCAGTACTTC.

There are a few counts of this clone. The genes are TRBV10-1 and TRBJ1-2, with D possibly matching TRBD1 (5 bases). Deletions cut 8 bases from V and 8 bases from J, with 18 bases between. The CDR3 loop spans 13 amino acids. From germline, CDR1 is WNHNN and CDR2 SYGVQD (reference sequence). CDR3 loop: CASPSRVAGGYTF. In nucleotides, the CDR3 is TGCGCCAGCCCAAGCAGGGTAGCGGGCGGCTACACCTTC.

The rearrangement uses TRBV11-3 and TRBJ2-7, with 11 bases identical to TRBD1. The ends lost 4 bases at V and 6 bases at J; junction bases unmatched: 5. The CDR3 length is 14 residues. Germline V gives CDR1 SGHNT, CDR2 YENEEA. CDR3 loop: CASSWGQGEAEQYF. The CDR3 DNA is TGTGCCAGCAGCTGGGGACAGGGGGAGGCCGAGCAGTACTTC.

The chain recombines TRBV28 with TRBJ1-1; 8 bases are shared with TRBD1. The CDR3 is made up of 12 amino acids. CDR1 is MDHEN and CDR2 is SYDVKM in the germline V gene. With 7 bases clipped from V and 4 bases from J, the junction kept 2 bases outside the gene matches. CDR3 DNA sequence: TGTGCCAGCAATACAGGGGGCACTGAAGCTTTCTTT. Its protein product is CASNTGGTEAFF.

The chain uses TRBV5-1 and TRBJ1-1; 9 positions match TRBD1. There are 18 residues in the CDR3. V lost 0 bases, J lost 1 base, and 10 bases stayed unmatched. CDR1 is SGHRS and CDR2 is YFSETQ in the germline V gene. This CDR3 is CASSLARTGTGTNTEAFF. The CDR3 DNA reads TGCGCCAGCAGCTTGGCCCGGACCGGGACAGGGACGAACACTGAAGCTTTCTTT. The variable domain in full, completed from reference TRBV5-1 and TRBJ1-1, reads KAGVTQTPRYLIKTRGQQVTLSCSPISGHRSVSWYQQTPGQGLQFLFEYFSETQRNKGNFPGRFSGRQFSNSRSEMNVSTLELGDSALYLCASSLARTGTGTNTEAFFGQGTRLTVV.

This clone has just a few counts. The rearrangement joins TRBV7-8 to TRBJ2-3, with D perhaps matching TRBD1 (5 bases). Looked up from germline, CDR1 is SGHVS and CDR2 is FQNEAQ. With 3 bases removed from V and 0 bases from J, the gap between germline ends came to 16 bases. CDR3 length: 17 amino acids. CDR3 sequence: CASSFQGGDTSTDTQYF. As DNA, the CDR3 is TGTGCCAGCAGCTTCCAGGGTGGGGATACTAGCACAGATACGCAGTATTTT.

This rearrangement joins TRBV15 to TRBJ1-1; no reliable D call. This CDR3 spans 14 amino acids. Germline values: CDR1 LNHNV, CDR2 YYDKDF (reference sequence). The V and J ends lost 6 bases and 1 base respectively, with 12 bases between them. The CDR3 loop reads CATRVGDTNTEAFF. CDR3 nucleotides: TGTGCCACCAGGGTGGGCGACACGAACACTGAAGCTTTCTTT.

On this clone: Other DNA sequences in this specimen translate into the identical CDR3. J is TRBJ1-5 and V is TRBV6-5; D not resolved. Per the germline V gene, CDR1 is MNHEY and CDR2 is SVGAGI. The CDR3 loop spans 13 amino acids. Trimming shortened V by 6 bases and J by 4 bases, and 10 bases separated the two germline ends. As DNA, the CDR3 is TGTGCCAGCAGCCCCCCGGGGAATCAGCCCCAGCATTTT. Its protein is CASSPPGNQPQHF.

This chain links TRBV11-2 with TRBJ2-1; D is possibly TRBD1 (5 bases). The CDR3 is made up of 13 amino acids. Germline-derived CDR1 and CDR2 are SGHAT and FQNNGV. Trimming pared 1 base from V and 6 bases from J, leaving 7 bases between. Here the CDR3 reads CASSLGGANEQFF. Written as DNA, the CDR3 is TGTGCCAGCAGCTTAGGTGGGGCCAATGAGCAGTTCTTC.

The V call is TRBV11-1, the J call TRBJ1-4; 8 positions agree with TRBD1. There are 13 residues in the CDR3. In germline, CDR1 is SGHAT, CDR2 FQDESV (reference sequence). Losses at the gene ends were 5 bases for V and 6 bases for J; bases not matched to a gene: 2. Here the CDR3 DNA reads TGTGCCAGCAGCGACAGGGGAGATGAAAAACTGTTTTTT. Its protein product is CASSDRGDEKLFF. The complete variable domain, with remaining parts taken from reference TRBV11-1 and TRBJ1-4, reads EAEVAQSPRYKITEKSQAVAFWCDPISGHATLYWYRQILGQGPELLVQFQDESVVDDSQLPKDRFSAERLKGVDSTLKIQPAELGDSAMYLCASSDRGDEKLFFGSGTQLSVL.

The chain uses TRBV25-1 and TRBJ2-2; unclear D gene. CDR1 and CDR2 from the germline V gene are MGHDK and SYGVNS. The CDR3 loop spans 16 amino acids. V was trimmed by 6 bases and J by 4 bases, leaving 18 bases between them. The CDR3 protein is CASSPPLRLLTGELFF. The CDR3 nucleotides are TGTGCCAGCAGCCCCCCCCTGAGGCTCCTCACCGGGGAGCTGTTTTTT.

The gene calls are TRBV6-6 and TRBJ1-3; TRBD1 agrees at 7 bases. Germline V gives CDR1 MNHNY, CDR2 SVGAGI (reference sequence). The CDR3 runs to 16 residues. Germline trimming cut 7 bases from V and 0 bases from J; bases unmatched to any gene: 9. CDR3 DNA sequence: TGTGCCAGCACCTCCGGGACAGAACACTCTGGAAACACCATATATTTT. It yields the protein CASTSGTEHSGNTIYF.

The rearrangement joins TRBV12-3 or TRBV12-4 to TRBJ1-1; D unresolved. The CDR3 runs to 11 residues. Deletions cut 4 bases from V and 11 bases from J, with 11 bases between. CDR3 nucleotides: TGTGCCAGCAGTTCCGGAGTTCGGGCTTTCTTT. It encodes CASSSGVRAFF.

The genes are TRBV6-1 and TRBJ2-3, with 11 positions matching TRBD2. The CDR3 consists of 15 residues. After removal of 2 bases from V and 6 bases from J, the junction contained 4 bases not matched to a gene. Germline V gives CDR1 MNHNS, CDR2 SASEGT. DNA of the CDR3: TGTGCCAGCAGTGAACTAGCGGGGGGCTGGGATACGCAGTATTTT. Translation gives CASSELAGGWDTQYF.